This T cell receptor (beta chain) was retrieved from a study of shared clonotypes between healthy human individuals (dated by TCRdb to 2018 to 2020). In the study overall: Three men and a couple of women, aged 18 to 49 years, made up the cohort. For each donor, CD4 naive and CD4 memory were each run on three plates, CD8 naive on two plates, and CD8 memory on one plate. The study deeply sequenced blood TCR repertoires of several healthy adults to estimate repertoire size and the extent of clonotype sharing between individuals. Different laboratories and diverse techniques were used to prepare libraries and sequence TCR repertoires, to increase sequencing depth and limit assay-specific biases. Leukapheresis yielded between about 0.85 and 10 billion PBMCs per donor.

CD8 naive samples were obtained by positive selection for CCR7 among CD45RO-negative cells, yielding a CD45RA+CCR7+ population from which TemRA cells were excluded. Healthy HIV-negative adults with no recently reported acute infections or vaccinations were included as donors. All donors were Caucasian adults living in Nashville, Tennessee, USA. After blood collection by leukapheresis, PBMCs were isolated using Ficoll-Histopaque density gradient centrifugation and then cryopreserved in the vapor phase of liquid nitrogen. Analytical flow cytometry was used to check the purity and quantity of each magnetically sorted T cell population. Genomic DNA was isolated from each sorted fraction and quantified by UV absorbance on a Nanodrop 2000c. TCR CDR3 regions were amplified from genomic DNA by multiplex PCR using the deep immunoSEQ assay. For each cell subset, the extracted genomic DNA was distributed evenly across all wells of several immunoSEQ 96-well plates, and each plate served as one replicate. For sorted subsets, approximately 200 ng of genomic DNA, equivalent to around 30,000 T cell genomes, went into each replicate PCR. Purified libraries were quantified with a Qubit 3.0 fluorometer, sized on a Bioanalyzer 2100, and re-quantified with the KAPA Library Quantification kit. Every immunoSEQ 96-well plate was sequenced on a separate single-read 150-cycle Illumina NextSeq 550 flow cell. The authors' pipeline ran thus. Because the immunoSEQ output held only junctional sequences and lacked quality scores, the filtering could not match the filtering applied to full-length reads. To assign V/J genes and CDR3, sequences were annotated against IMGT germline references using PyIR, a Python wrapper for IgBLAST v1.9. Reads were removed for weak V/J assignments (E-value above 1e-6), missing CDR3, stop codons, out-of-frame junctions, or ambiguous translated residues. V3J clonotypes were defined as sequences sharing an identical inferred V gene, J gene, and CDR3 amino acid sequence. Percentage overlap between repertoires was calculated by dividing the number of shared unique clonotypes by the size of the smaller repertoire. Three approaches were used to assess repertoire richness: RTK rarefaction, the Chao1 estimator, and Recon v2.1 estimates of unobserved clonotypes. OLGA was used to compute generation probabilities for all TCRbeta clonotypes that the gDNA method yielded from a handful of donors. TCRdb holds this immuneACCESS table with in-frame rearrangements only. Some clones are missing; in checked studies, unresolved V genes explain under half, and the rest has no known cause. V and J calls and clone size come straight from that table; D and trimming were deduced from the DNA. This sample is represented by about 2 million clones; approximately 95% of them were singletons. Clones ranked in the top ten supply 0.9% to 1.3% of the sample.

What the work shows at the level of the full study, not this receptor alone: Pairwise subsampling indicated that sequencing depth was expected to affect the degree of clonotype sharing among donors. Across a few donors, approximately 5% of naive CD4, roughly 3.5% of naive CD8, about 2% of memory CD4, and 0.4% of memory CD8 clonotypes were shared. Incomplete sequencing was indicated by rarefaction of sorted-subset datasets, despite the large sequencing depth. Because the study included a small number of donors, the genetic and exposure-history diversity represented was limited. Sampling was restricted to blood, and TCR repertoires in tissue are likely to differ from TCR repertoires in blood. Larger estimated clonotype richness was generally found for naive subsets than for memory subsets. Compared with non-shared clonotypes, the clonotypes found in all four sorted-subset donors had higher generation probabilities.

Counted from cysteine to phenylalanine, this CDR3 has 16 amino acids. The read is trimmed to its CDR3 DNA, 48 bases read in frame from base 1. CDR1 and CDR2, per the germline V gene (reference sequence), are MNHEY and SMNVEV. V is pared back by 6 bases and J by 0 bases, with 14 bases lying between the germline termini. On this clone: Its recognized antigen is unknown. Base quality data are lacking; no much larger clone is found one base away.

This receptor was obtained from a man aged 18 to 29 in good health. The chain employs TRBV27 and TRBJ1-4; the D gene is perhaps TRBD1, on 5 matching bases. Sequenced: naive CD8+ T cells sorted from blood. In the paper's terms, the cell subset or site label means: CD45RA+CCR7+. DNA sequence: TGTGCCAGCAGGCCCCTGGGGACGGCAACTAATGAAAAACTGTTTTTT. Its protein is CASRPLGTATNEKLFF.